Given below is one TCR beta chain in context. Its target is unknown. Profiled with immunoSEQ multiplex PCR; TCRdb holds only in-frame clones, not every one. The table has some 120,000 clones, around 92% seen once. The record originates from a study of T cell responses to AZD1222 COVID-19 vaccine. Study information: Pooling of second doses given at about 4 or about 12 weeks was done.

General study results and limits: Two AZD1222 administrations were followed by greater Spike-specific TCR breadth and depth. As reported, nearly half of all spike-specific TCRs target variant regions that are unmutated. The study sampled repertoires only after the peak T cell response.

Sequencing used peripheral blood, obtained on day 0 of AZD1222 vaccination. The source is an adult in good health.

CDR3 region: CASSFVSYGYTF. DNA for the CDR3: TGTGCCAGCAGTTTTGTGAGCTATGGCTACACCTTC. The rearrangement joins TRBV28 to TRBJ1-2; D gene ambiguous. V was clipped by 3 bases and J by 4 bases, with 6 bases between them. Germline CDR1 MDHEN, CDR2 SYDVKM. CDR3 length equals 12 residues.